This T cell receptor (beta chain) was identified in a study of blood T cell repertoires in COVID-19 (dated by TCRdb to the early 2020s). With regard to the full study: The collaborator samples originated in the United States, Italy and Spain and spanned the acute and convalescent phases of COVID-19. The dataset comprised deeply sampled blood TCRbeta repertoires from subjects exposed to, actively infected with, or recovered from COVID-19. The material from the prospective study consisted of cDNA or gDNA derived from T cells, B-cell-depleted T cells, or PBMCs. The sample metadata nearly always contained a de-identified subject ID, COVID-19 status, age in years and sex. Samples were obtained from the ongoing ImmuneRACE study (first 160 participants) and from roughly 1,300 subjects provided by 6 global collaborators. The repertoires were made available in a free public database intended to serve as a resource for research on the immune response to SARS-CoV-2. Where HLA class I and class II types were available, the types were taken from metadata supplied by the sample provider, not from assay-based typing. The investigation overall reported the following: How much clinical and demographic metadata was included differed by source and by participant, and the metadata was provided uncurated.

At one collaborating source in Seattle, patients were enrolled during active infection and were followed longitudinally through the course of disease. The collaborating institutions used their own protocols to collect whole blood in K2EDTA tubes. For TCRbeta analysis, collaborators shipped samples in one of three forms: frozen whole blood, isolated PBMCs, or DNA extracted from either of those sample types. TCRbeta CDR3 regions were amplified from genomic DNA using the immunoSEQ Assay, a bias-controlled multiplex PCR. The source study handled its data this way. Within the assay, amplification of reference gene primers was used to estimate how many nucleated cells each sample contained. Sequence reads were collapsed and filtered to measure the absolute abundance of every unique TCRbeta CDR3 rearrangement. For each sample, productive Simpson clonality was calculated as the square root of Simpson's diversity index over productive rearrangements. As stored in TCRdb, this immuneACCESS dataset retains in-frame rearrangements with V and J assigned. A fraction of the clones does not appear; measured against another copy, unresolved V genes explain less than half of the discrepancy, and the remainder lacks a known reason. V and J calls and clone size are those listed in that table; D and trimming were worked out from the DNA. This sample comprises fewer than 300,000 clones, more than 85% of them detected only once. In total, the top ten clones hold over 2% of the sample.

As for this clone: The antigen this receptor binds is unknown. Per-base quality was not reported, and no clone a single base away is much larger than it.

Including the terminal cysteine and phenylalanine, the CDR3 comprises 16 residues. Left in the record is the CDR3 DNA by itself, 48 bases read in frame from the first base. Trimming removed 5 bases from V and 7 bases from J; the gene matches leave 10 bases unexplained. CDR1 and CDR2 were assigned from the germline V gene (reference sequence) as MNHEY and SMNVEV. Source material: peripheral blood. The chain was built from TRBV27 and TRBJ2-7; 14 central bases correspond to TRBD2. The clonotype was recovered from a woman in her twenties or thirties with COVID-19, enrolled during active disease. The DNA is TGTGCCAGCAGTCTCCGACTAGCGGGAGGGCCGGGGGAGCAGTACTTC. Its amino acids are CASSLRLAGGPGEQYF.